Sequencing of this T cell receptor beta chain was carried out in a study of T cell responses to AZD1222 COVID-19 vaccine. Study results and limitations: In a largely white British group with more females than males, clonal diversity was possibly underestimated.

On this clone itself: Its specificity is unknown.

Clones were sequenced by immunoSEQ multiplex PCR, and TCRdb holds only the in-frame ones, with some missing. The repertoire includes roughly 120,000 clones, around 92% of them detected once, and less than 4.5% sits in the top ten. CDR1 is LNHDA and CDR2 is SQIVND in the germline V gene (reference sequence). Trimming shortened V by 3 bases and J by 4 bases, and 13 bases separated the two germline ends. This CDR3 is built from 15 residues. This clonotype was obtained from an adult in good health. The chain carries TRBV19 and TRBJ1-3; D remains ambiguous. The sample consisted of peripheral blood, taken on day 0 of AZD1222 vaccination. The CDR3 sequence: CASSMAPLLGNTIYF. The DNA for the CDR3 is TGTGCCAGTAGTATGGCCCCCTTGTTGGGAAACACCATATATTTT.